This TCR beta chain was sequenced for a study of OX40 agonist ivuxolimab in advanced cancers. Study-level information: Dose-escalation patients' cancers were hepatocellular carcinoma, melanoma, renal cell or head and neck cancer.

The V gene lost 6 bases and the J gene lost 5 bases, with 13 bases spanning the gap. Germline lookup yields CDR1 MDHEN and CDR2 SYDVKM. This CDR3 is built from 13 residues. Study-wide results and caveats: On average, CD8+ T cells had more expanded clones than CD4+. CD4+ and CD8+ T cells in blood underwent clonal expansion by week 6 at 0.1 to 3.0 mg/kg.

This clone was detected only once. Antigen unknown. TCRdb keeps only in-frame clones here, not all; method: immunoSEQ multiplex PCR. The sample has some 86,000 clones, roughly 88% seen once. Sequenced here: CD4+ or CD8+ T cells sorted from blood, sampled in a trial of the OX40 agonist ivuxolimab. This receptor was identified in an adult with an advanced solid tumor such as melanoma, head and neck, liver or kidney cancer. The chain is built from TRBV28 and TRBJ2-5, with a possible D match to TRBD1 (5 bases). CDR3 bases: TGTGCCAGCAGCCCGGCCTCAGGGGAGACCCAGTACTTC. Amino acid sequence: CASSPASGETQYF.